A single sample gave rise to the 2 T cell receptor beta chains below, sequenced in a study of cytomegalovirus exposure and HLA in healthy donors. 60 Vbeta and 13 Jbeta primers were used in PCR. Sequencing used immunoSEQ multiplex PCR; TCRdb keeps in-frame clones, though not all of them. Among about 120,000 clones, more than 60% were seen once, and the ten largest hold 9% to 10%. The sequencing sample was made of PBMCs. The origin of the receptors is a middle-aged man in good health and CMV-seropositive.

V is TRBV5-1 and J is TRBJ2-7; 10 positions match TRBD2. V lost 4 bases, J lost 0 bases, and 4 bases stayed unmatched. CDR1 and CDR2 from the germline V gene are SGHRS and YFSETQ. The CDR3 is 15 amino acids. The CDR3 sequence: CASSQLAGSSYEQYF. The CDR3 DNA reads as TGCGCCAGCAGCCAACTAGCGGGGAGCTCCTACGAGCAGTACTTC.

V is TRBV7-3 and J is TRBJ1-6, with TRBD1 matching over 9 bases. The CDR3 spans 16 residues. Germline CDR1 SGHTA, CDR2 FQGTGA. V dropped 5 bases and J dropped 6; count of bases not matched to a gene: 8. The CDR3 DNA follows: TGTGCCAGCAGCGAGGGACAGGGACTAACTAATTCACCCCTCCACTTT. This gives the protein CASSEGQGLTNSPLHF.